The T cell receptor (beta chain) under discussion was sequenced for a study of neurological immune-mediated disorders. The study's findings and limits: Expanded clones shared no identical CDR3 amino acid sequences across subjects, which suggested private TCR-beta repertoires in all groups.

Time point denoted: longitudinal time-point 1 (baseline). Synthesis of cDNA used 5'RACE (with 10-nucleotide random UMIs). Each CDR3 protein gets one entry after TCRdb re-called the 5' RACE reads with MiXCR. The table shows some 54,000 distinct CDR3 sequences, with about 11% occurring only once. Germline lookup yields CDR1 DFQATT and CDR2 SNEGSKA (reference sequence). This CDR3 has 14 residues. Trimming took off 0 bases at V and 3 bases at J, with 8 bases between the two ends. This clonotype was observed many times. Its target is not known. Specimen: PBMCs. The sequence was collected from a male donor with HTLV-1-associated myelopathy (HAM/TSP). The V and J genes are TRBV20-1 and TRBJ2-2; the D is unclear. CDR3 residues: CSARDRGDTGELFF. The DNA of the CDR3 is TGCAGTGCTAGAGATAGAGGAGACACCGGGGAGCTGTTTTTT.